This T cell receptor beta chain was sequenced in a study of glioma-infiltrating T cells after dendritic cell vaccination. Study in general: Patients received autologous tumor lysate-pulsed dendritic cell vaccination between about 2003 and 2012. Dendritic cells derived from monocytes and pulsed with autologous tumor lysate formed the vaccine. At biweekly intervals, patients got three intradermal dendritic cell vaccine injections.

Indicated time point: after dendritic cell vaccination, including at tumor progression/relapse. PBMC were collected before vaccination, two weeks after the third vaccination, and at progression. Germline V gives CDR1 SGHTS, CDR2 YDEGEE. Germline trimming cut 2 bases from V and 0 bases from J; bases unmatched to any gene: 13. The CDR3 loop spans 18 amino acids. Data came from immunoSEQ multiplex PCR; TCRdb stores just in-frame clones and leaves some out. The sample lists fewer than 75,000 clones, about 85% occurring once. Specimen: blood, collected after dendritic cell vaccination. The sequence was collected from a human donor with glioblastoma. The V call is TRBV5-8, the J call TRBJ1-1, with TRBD1 identical over 7 bases. CDR3 DNA: TGTGCCAGCAGCTTCAATGACAGGGTAAATGCCATGAACACTGAAGCTTTCTTT. It codes for CASSFNDRVNAMNTEAFF.